This TCR beta chain is drawn from a study of cytotoxic CD8 clonotypes in ibrutinib-treated CLL. Looking at the study overall: Following treatment for a median about 12 months, range 6 to 36, response samples were then taken.

The V segment lost 5 bases and the J segment 8 bases; nucleotides outside the gene matches: 12. Per the germline V gene, CDR1 is MDHEN and CDR2 is SYDVKM. The CDR3 runs 16 residues. This clone was seen a few times. Its antigen is as yet unknown. Study-wide results and limits: There were differences in sampling times between sustained-remission and progressing patients.

Sequencing was designed to attain a depth spanning 1 in 200,000 to 1 in 1 million T cells. Some clones are missing from TCRdb's copy, which holds only in-frame ones; the method was immunoSEQ multiplex PCR. The sample consists of around 160,000 clones, approximately 80% of them appearing once. The chain uses TRBV28 and TRBJ2-1; 10 positions match TRBD1. This receptor was identified in a human donor with chronic lymphocytic leukemia. This material consisted of PBMCs, taken after 12 months of ibrutinib treatment. The CDR3 bases are TGTGCCAGCAGTCCTCCGGGACAGGGGATGAGCTATGAGCAGTTCTTC. Translation: CASSPPGQGMSYEQFF.